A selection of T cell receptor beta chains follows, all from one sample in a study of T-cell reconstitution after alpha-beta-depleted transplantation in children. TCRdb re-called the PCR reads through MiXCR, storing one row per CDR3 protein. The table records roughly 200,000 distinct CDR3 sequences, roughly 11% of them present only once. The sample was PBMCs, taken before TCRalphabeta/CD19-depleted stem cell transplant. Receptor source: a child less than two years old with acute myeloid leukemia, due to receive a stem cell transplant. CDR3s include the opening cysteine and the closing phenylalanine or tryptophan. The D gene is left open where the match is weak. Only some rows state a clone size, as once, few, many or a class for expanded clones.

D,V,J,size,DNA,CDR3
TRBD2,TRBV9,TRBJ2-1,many,TGTGCCAGCAGTCCGACTAGCGGGAGCTCCTACAATGAGCAGTTCTTC,CASSPTSGSSYNEQFF
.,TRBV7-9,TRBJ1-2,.,TGTGCCAGTGTGTCGGGGTCCTCCTATGGCTACACCTTC,CASVSGSSYGYTF
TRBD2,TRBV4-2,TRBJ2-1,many,TGTGCCAGCAGCCCGGGAGGGCCCTCAAGGGAGCAGTTCTTC,CASSPGGPSREQFF
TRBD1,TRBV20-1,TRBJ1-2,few,TGCAGTGCTAGAGCCGGACAGGGGGGAGACTATGGCTACACCTTC,CSARAGQGGDYGYTF
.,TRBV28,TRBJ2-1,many,TGTGCCAGCAGTTTATGGTCGGGGACCGCAAATGAGCAGTTCTTC,CASSLWSGTANEQFF
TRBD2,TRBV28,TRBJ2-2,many,TGTGCAAGCGGGGCAGGATCCTCCGGGGAGCTGTTTTTT,CASGAGSSGELFF
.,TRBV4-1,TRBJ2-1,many,TGCGCCAGCAGCCAAGATGAGGGACAAAGAAAGTTCTTC,CASSQDEGQRKFF
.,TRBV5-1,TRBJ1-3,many,TGCGCCAGCAGCTTGGCCCCGGGCTCTGGAAACACCATATATTTT,CASSLAPGSGNTIYF
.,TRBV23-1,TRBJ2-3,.,TGCGCCAGCAGTCAATCTGGCTCAGCAGGGAGCACAGATACGCAGTATTTT,CASSQSGSAGSTDTQYF
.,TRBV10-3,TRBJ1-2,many,TGTGCCATCAGTGAGTCGGGGGGAACCTATGGCTACACCTTC,CAISESGGTYGYTF
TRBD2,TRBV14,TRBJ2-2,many,TGTGCCAGCAGACGGGGACTAGCGAACACCGGGGAGCTGTTTTTT,CASRRGLANTGELFF
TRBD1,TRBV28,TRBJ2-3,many,TGTGCCAGCAGTACTTACAGGGGAGATACGCAGTATTTT,CASSTYRGDTQYF
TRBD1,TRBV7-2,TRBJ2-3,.,TGTGCCAGCAGCTTACAGGGGGCAATAGATACGCAGTATTTT,CASSLQGAIDTQYF
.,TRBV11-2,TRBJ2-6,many,TGTGCCAGCAGCCCTGGGAGGCTGGGCAACGTCCTGACTTTC,CASSPGRLGNVLTF
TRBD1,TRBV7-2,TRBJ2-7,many,TGTGCCAGTAACCCATGGGGACAGGGGAGACACGAGCAGTACTTC,CASNPWGQGRHEQYF
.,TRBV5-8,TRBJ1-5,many,TGTGCCAGCAGCTTAGTCCAGCCCCAGCATTTT,CASSLVQPQHF
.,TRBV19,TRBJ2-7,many,TGTGCCAGTAGTACCTCTGGGGACTCCGGGGTCGAGCAGTACTTC,CASSTSGDSGVEQYF
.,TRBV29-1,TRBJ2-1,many,TGCAGCGTCGAGGGGGGGAGCTCCTACAATGAGCAGTTCTTC,CSVEGGSSYNEQFF
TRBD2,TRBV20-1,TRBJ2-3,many,TGCAGTGCTAGTCTAGCGGGATTTTACACAGATACGCAGTATTTT,CSASLAGFYTDTQYF
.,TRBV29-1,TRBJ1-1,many,TGCAGCGTTTCGATCGACAATTCGGGCACTGAAGCTTTCTTT,CSVSIDNSGTEAFF
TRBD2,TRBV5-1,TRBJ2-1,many,TGCGCCAGCAGCTTCCAGACTAGCGGGGGCTACAATGAGCAGTTCTTC,CASSFQTSGGYNEQFF
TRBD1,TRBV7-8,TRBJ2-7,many,TGTGCCAGCAGCCACCGGGACAGCTACGAGCAGTACTTC,CASSHRDSYEQYF
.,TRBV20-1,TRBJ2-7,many,TGCAGTGCTATACGGGCTTTAGGGGAGCAGTACTTC,CSAIRALGEQYF
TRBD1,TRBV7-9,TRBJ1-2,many,TGTGCCAGCGGACTGGGGACAGGGTATGGCTACACCTTC,CASGLGTGYGYTF
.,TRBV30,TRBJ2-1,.,TGTGCCTGGAGTGTGAGGGTTCGGAATGAGCAGTTCTTC,CAWSVRVRNEQFF
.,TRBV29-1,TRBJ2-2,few,TGCAGCGTTGGCCGCGGGGAGGCCGGGGAGCTGTTTTTT,CSVGRGEAGELFF
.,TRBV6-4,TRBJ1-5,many,TGTGCCAGCAGTGACTCTGGTTATCAGCCCCAGCATTTT,CASSDSGYQPQHF
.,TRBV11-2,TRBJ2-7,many,TGTGCCAGCAGCTTAGAGTCCAGGGGCTACGAGCAGTACTTC,CASSLESRGYEQYF
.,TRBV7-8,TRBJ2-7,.,TGTGCCAGCAGCTCCGACAAAGCCTACGAGCAGTACTTC,CASSSDKAYEQYF
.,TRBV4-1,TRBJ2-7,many,TGCGCCAGCAGCCAAGAAGAGGGGCCCTACGAGCAGTACTTC,CASSQEEGPYEQYF
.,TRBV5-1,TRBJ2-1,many,TGCGCCAGCAGCTTGACGACGGGACTTCAACGTGGGCAGTTCTTC,CASSLTTGLQRGQFF
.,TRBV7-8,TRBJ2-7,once,TGTGCCAGCAACCCCAATTCCGGGTATTCCTACGAGCAGTACTTC,CASNPNSGYSYEQYF
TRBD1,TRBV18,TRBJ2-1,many,TGTGCCAGCGGACAGGGTTCGGGGCGCAATGAGCAGTTCTTC,CASGQGSGRNEQFF
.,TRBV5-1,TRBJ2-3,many,TGCGCCAGCAGCCCCGGACGGGGGATCACAGATACGCAGTATTTT,CASSPGRGITDTQYF
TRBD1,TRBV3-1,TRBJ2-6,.,TGTGCCACCTGCCACCAGGACAGGGGAGTCTCTGGGGCCAACGTCCTGACTTTC,CATCHQDRGVSGANVLTF
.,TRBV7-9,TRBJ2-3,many,TGTGCCAGCGGACTGTCAAGCGGTAATACAGATACGCAGTATTTT,CASGLSSGNTDTQYF
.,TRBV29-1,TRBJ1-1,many,TGCAGCGTTGTGGGCCTGGGAGGCACTGAAGCTTTCTTT,CSVVGLGGTEAFF
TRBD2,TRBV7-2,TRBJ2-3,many,TGTGCCAGCAGCTCACAGAGGGTTAGCGGGAGGACAGATACGCAGTATTTT,CASSSQRVSGRTDTQYF
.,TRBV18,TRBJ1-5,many,TGTGCCAGCTCACCACCTAGTCAGTCGAGCAATCAGCCCCAGCATTTT,CASSPPSQSSNQPQHF
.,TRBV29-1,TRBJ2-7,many,TGCAGCGTTAGGGACGGCGGAGCCTACGAGCAGTACTTC,CSVRDGGAYEQYF
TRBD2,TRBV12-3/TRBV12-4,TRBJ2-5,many,TGTGCCACCCTTCCGGGACTAGCGGGAGTGGAGACCCAGTACTTC,CATLPGLAGVETQYF
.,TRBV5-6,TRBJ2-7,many,TGTGCCAGCAGTTGGATGGGCTACGAGCAGTACTTC,CASSWMGYEQYF
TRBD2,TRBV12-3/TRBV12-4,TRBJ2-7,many,TGTGCCAGCACCAACGAGCGGGACTTTAATACCTACGAGCAGTACTTC,CASTNERDFNTYEQYF
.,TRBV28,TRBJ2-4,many,TGTGCCAGCTGTGCGTGGGGGAAGGGTGGCATTCAGTACTTC,CASCAWGKGGIQYF
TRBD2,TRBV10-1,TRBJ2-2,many,TGCGCCAGCAGGCCCGGGACTAGCGGAGCGAACACCGGGGAGCTGTTTTTT,CASRPGTSGANTGELFF
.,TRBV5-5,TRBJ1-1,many,TGTGCCAGCAGCCCTGGACTTGATCTTGAAGCTTTCTTT,CASSPGLDLEAFF
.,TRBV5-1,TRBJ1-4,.,TGCGCCAGCAGCTTGGGTTCGACGGGTGTAGATGAAAAACTGTTTTTT,CASSLGSTGVDEKLFF
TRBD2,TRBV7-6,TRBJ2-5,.,TGTGCCAGCAGCTCCTGGACTAGCGGAGGGGAAGAGACCCAGTACTTC,CASSSWTSGGEETQYF
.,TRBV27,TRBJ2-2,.,TGTGCCAGCAGTTTAGGGGGTCTCGGGGAGCTGTTTTTT,CASSLGGLGELFF
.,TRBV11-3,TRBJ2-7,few,TGTGCCAGCAGCTTAAACTATGCCCTCGAGCAGTACTTC,CASSLNYALEQYF
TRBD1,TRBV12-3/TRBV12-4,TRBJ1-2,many,TGTGCCAGCAGTCCGACAGGGAGCTATGGCTACACCTTC,CASSPTGSYGYTF
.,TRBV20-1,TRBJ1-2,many,TGCAGTGCTAGATGGAGGGCGGGCTATGGCTACACCTTC,CSARWRAGYGYTF